In this sample, the clone carrying this T cell receptor beta chain turned up many times. Prior to thyroid surgery, none of the patients had received any treatment. The sample comes from a study of metastatic and nonmetastatic thyroid tumors. Across the whole study: From malignant and benign thyroid patients, repertoires in blood and in tumor or nodule tissue were compared.

In the study's own analysis: CDR3 differences across clinicopathological groups were used to build a distant-metastasis classifier for papillary thyroid cancer. With MiXCR, TCRdb reprocessed the PCR reads. TCRdb's processing, not the study's, gives the V and J calls here. This sample has about 15,000 clones, with approximately 20% found just once. Germline-derived CDR1 and CDR2 are SQVTM and ANQGSEA. The CDR3 extends over 17 amino acids. V gave up 1 base and J gave up 8 bases; unmatched junction bases: 13. The rearrangement joins TRBV29-1 to TRBJ2-1; 11 positions match TRBD2. This receptor was identified in a female donor with papillary thyroid cancer or a benign thyroid nodule (not recorded which). Some clones in this sample may be carry-over from other donors' samples. The sample taken for sequencing was blood. Here the CDR3 reads CSVEGVAGGRFSDEQFF. DNA of the CDR3: TGCAGCGTTGAAGGGGTAGCGGGAGGGCGATTCTCGGATGAGCAGTTCTTC.